This T cell receptor (beta chain) was observed in a study of cytomegalovirus exposure and HLA in healthy donors. Study-level results: Most sequenced TCRs were rare (though some public TCRs occurred in many donors). It was approximately 150 TCR beta chains that were listed as cytomegalovirus-associated.

This clone was counted once. Its antigen remains unknown. Only in-frame clones appear in the TCRdb table, and some are missing; sequencing was by immunoSEQ multiplex PCR. The sample shows 100,000 to 150,000 clones, around 96% of them seen only once. Among the approximately 130 subjects of the validation cohort, separate from the roughly 700-subject first cohort, were the donors. There are 14 residues in the CDR3. Germline-derived CDR1 and CDR2 are SGDLS and YYNGEE. Trimming shortened V by 3 bases and J by 6 bases, and 14 bases separated the two germline ends. Material: PBMCs. The sequence derives from a man between 18 and 35 years old in good health and CMV-seronegative. The genes are TRBV9 and TRBJ2-3; no firm D call. This chain's CDR3 is CASSAYGMRDTQYF. DNA for the CDR3: TGTGCCAGCAGCGCATACGGCATGCGGGATACGCAGTATTTT.